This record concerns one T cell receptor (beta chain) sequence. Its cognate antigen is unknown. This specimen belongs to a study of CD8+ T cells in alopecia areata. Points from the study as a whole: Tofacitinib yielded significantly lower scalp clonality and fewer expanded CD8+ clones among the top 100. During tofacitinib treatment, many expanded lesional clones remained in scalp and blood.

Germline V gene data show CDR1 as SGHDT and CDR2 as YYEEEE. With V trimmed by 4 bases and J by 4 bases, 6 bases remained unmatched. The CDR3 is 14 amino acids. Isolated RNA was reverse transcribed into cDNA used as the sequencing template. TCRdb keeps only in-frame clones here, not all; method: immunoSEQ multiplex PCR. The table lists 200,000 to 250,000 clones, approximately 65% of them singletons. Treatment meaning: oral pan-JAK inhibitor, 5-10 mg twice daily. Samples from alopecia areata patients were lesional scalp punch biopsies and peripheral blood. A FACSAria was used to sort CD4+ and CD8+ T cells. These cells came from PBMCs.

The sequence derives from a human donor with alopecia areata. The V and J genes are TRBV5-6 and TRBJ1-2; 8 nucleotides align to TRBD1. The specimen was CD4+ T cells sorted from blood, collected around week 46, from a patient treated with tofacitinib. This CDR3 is CASSSDGTGYGYTF. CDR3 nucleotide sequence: TGTGCCAGCAGCAGTGACGGGACAGGCTATGGCTACACCTTC.